This T cell receptor (beta chain) was sequenced for a study of shared clonotypes between healthy human individuals. To note about this clone: Its antigen is currently unknown.

All donors qualified as healthy HIV-negative adults and had experienced no recent acute infections or vaccinations. The CDR3 is 12 amino acids. The germline V gene has CDR1 GTSNPN and CDR2 SVGIG (reference sequence). V was trimmed by 5 bases and J by 8 bases, leaving 13 bases between them. Study-level findings and limits: Non-shared clonotypes had lower generation probabilities than those shared by all four donors.

Replicate PCRs run on sorted subsets employed 150 to 250 ng DNA, approximately 30,000 T cell genomes. The method was immunoSEQ multiplex PCR; TCRdb's version includes in-frame clones alone and lacks a portion of them. The sample shows 2 million to 2.5 million clones, approximately 95% of them seen only once. The receptor's source is a man younger than 35 in good health. Some clones in this sample may be carry-over from other donors' samples. Sequences were obtained from naive CD4+ T cells from PBMCs. The subset is: CD45RA+ positively selected. The chain recombines TRBV30 with TRBJ1-3; D call uncertain. CDR3 nucleotide sequence: TGTGCCTGGGGACCCCGGGAGGACACCATATATTTT. The encoded protein is CAWGPREDTIYF.